This TCR beta chain came from a study of T cell responses to AZD1222 COVID-19 vaccine. About the study: Analyses pooled second doses at about 4 or about 12 weeks.

Comments on this clone: What it binds is unknown.

Findings and caveats of the study: Baseline seropositives among AZD1222 recipients totaled only 5 or 6. Most donors were white British, females outnumbered males, and clonal diversity was possibly underestimated. Repertoire collection took place solely once the T cell response had peaked.

Repertoires were generated with immunoSEQ multiplex PCR, while TCRdb's copy carries only in-frame clones and drops some. The table shows approximately 100,000 clones, with roughly nine tenths occurring only once. This receptor was taken from an adult in good health. Sample: peripheral blood, taken on day 0 of AZD1222 vaccination.

The CDR3 bases are TGCAGCGTTGAAGATCGAGCGGGGATCCGTGGCTACACCTTC. It encodes CSVEDRAGIRGYTF. The genes are TRBV29-1 and TRBJ1-2; D unresolved. V was pared by 0 bases and J by 7 bases, with 15 bases between. This CDR3 is 14 amino acids long. Germline V CDR1 and CDR2: SQVTM, ANQGSEA. Looking up the rest from reference TRBV29-1 and TRBJ1-2 gives the full variable domain: SAVISQKPSRDICQRGTSLTIQCQVDSQVTMMFWYRQQPGQSLTLIATANQGSEATYESGFVIDKFPISRPNLTFSTLTVSNMSPEDSSIYLCSVEDRAGIRGYTFGSGTRLTVV.